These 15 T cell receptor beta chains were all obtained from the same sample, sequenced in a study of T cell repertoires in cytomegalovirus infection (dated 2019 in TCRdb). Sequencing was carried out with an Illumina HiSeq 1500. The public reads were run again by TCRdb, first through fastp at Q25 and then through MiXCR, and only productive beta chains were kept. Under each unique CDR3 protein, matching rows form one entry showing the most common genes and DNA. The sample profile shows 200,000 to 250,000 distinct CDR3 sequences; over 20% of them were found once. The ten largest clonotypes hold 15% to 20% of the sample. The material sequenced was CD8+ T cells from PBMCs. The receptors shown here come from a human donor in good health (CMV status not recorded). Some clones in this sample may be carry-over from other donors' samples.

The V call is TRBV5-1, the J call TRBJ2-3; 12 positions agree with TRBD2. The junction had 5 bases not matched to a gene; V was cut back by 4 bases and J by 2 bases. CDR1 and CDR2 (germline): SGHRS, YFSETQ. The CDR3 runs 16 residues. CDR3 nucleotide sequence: TGCGCCAGCAGCATAACTAGCGGGGGGTCCACAGATACGCAGTATTTT. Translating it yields CASSITSGGSTDTQYF. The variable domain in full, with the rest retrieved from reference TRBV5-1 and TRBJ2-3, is KAGVTQTPRYLIKTRGQQVTLSCSPISGHRSVSWYQQTPGQGLQFLFEYFSETQRNKGNFPGRFSGRQFSNSRSEMNVSTLELGDSALYLCASSITSGGSTDTQYFGPGTRLTVL.

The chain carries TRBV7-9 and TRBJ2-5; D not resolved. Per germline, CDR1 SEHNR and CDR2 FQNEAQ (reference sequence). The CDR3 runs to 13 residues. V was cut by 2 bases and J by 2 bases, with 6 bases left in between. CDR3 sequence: CASSLSVQETQYF. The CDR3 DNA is TGTGCCAGCAGCTTATCAGTTCAAGAGACCCAGTACTTC.

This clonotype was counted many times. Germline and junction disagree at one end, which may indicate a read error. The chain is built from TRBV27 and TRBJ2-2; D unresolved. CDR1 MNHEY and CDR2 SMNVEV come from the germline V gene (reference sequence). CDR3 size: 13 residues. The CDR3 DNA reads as TGTGCCAGCAGTTTATCCAACAGCGGGGAGCTGTTTTTT. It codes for CASSLSNSGELFF.

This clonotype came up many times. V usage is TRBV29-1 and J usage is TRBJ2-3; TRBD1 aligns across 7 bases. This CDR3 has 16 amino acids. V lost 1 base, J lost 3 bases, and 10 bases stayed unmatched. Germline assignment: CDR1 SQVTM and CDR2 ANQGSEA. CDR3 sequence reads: CSVEVGTAILTDTQYF. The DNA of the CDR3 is TGCAGCGTTGAAGTCGGGACAGCGATACTGACAGATACGCAGTATTTT.

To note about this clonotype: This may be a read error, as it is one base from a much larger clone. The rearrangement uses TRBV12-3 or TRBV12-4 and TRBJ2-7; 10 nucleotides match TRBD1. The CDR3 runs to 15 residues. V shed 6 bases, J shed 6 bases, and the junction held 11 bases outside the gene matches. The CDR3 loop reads CASSPTMTGGGEQYF. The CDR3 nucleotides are TGTGCCAGCAGCCCCACCATGACAGGGGGCGGCGAGCAGTACTTC.

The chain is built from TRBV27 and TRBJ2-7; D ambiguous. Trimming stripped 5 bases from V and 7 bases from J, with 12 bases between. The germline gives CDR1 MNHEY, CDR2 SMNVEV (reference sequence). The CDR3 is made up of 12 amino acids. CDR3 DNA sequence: TGTGCCAGCAGTCCCTCCTTCGGGGAGCAGTACTTC. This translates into CASSPSFGEQYF.

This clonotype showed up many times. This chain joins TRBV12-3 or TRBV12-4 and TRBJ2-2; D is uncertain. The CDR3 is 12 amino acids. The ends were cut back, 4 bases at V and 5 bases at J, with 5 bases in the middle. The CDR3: CASSSSTGELFF. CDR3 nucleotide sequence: TGTGCCAGCAGTTCGTCGACCGGGGAGCTGTTTTTT.

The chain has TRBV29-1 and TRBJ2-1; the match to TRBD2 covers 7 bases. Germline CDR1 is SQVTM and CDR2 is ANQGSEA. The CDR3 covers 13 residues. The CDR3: CSGGGDIDNEQFF. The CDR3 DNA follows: TGCAGTGGGGGGGGTGACATCGACAATGAGCAGTTCTTC.

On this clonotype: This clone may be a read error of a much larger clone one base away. The CDR3: CASSSFSAPNEQLF. The CDR3 DNA sequence: TGTGCCAGCAGCTCCTTCTCCGCACCCAATGAGCAGCTCTTC. This chain joins TRBV7-8 and TRBJ2-1; D unresolved. Germline values: CDR1 SGHVS, CDR2 FQNEAQ. CDR3 length equals 14 residues.

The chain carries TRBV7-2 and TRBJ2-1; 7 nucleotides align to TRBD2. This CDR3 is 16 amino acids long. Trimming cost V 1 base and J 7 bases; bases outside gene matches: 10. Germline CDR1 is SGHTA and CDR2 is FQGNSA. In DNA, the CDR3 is TGTGCCAGCAGCTTAGAAGTGGGGGGGACTGTAAATGAGCAGTTCTTC. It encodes CASSLEVGGTVNEQFF.

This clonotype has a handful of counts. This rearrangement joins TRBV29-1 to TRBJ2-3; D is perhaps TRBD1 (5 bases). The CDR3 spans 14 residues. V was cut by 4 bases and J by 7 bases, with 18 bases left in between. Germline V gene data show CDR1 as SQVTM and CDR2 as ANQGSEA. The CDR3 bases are TGCAGCGTTGTGGACACAATAGAATTAAATACGCAGTATTTT. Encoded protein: CSVVDTIELNTQYF.

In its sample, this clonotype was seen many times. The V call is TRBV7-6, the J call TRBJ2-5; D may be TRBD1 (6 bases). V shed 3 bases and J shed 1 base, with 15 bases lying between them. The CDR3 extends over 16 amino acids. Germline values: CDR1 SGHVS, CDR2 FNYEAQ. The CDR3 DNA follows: TGTGCCAGCAGCTTGGACAGTATCCTACTCCAAGAGACCCAGTACTTC. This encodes CASSLDSILLQETQYF.

The CDR3, as DNA: TGTGCCAGCAGGGACGTCACAAATAATTCACCCCTCCACTTT. This gives the protein CASRDVTNNSPLHF. The chain has TRBV6-8 and TRBJ1-6; D gene ambiguous. Germline CDR1 and CDR2: MNHGY and SAAAGT. The CDR3 loop spans 14 amino acids. V lost 6 bases and J 5 bases, leaving 11 bases between the germline ends.

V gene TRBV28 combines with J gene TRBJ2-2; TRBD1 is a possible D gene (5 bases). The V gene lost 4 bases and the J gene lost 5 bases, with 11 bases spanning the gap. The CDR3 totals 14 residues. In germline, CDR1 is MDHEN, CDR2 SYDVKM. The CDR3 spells CASSYGAVTGELFF. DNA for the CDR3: TGTGCCAGCAGTTATGGGGCCGTAACCGGGGAGCTGTTTTTT.

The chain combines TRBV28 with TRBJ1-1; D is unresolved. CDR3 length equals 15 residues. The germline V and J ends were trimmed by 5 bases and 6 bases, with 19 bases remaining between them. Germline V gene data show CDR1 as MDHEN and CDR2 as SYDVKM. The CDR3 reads CASSPTPGGRAEAFF. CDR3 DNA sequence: TGTGCCAGCAGTCCTACCCCGGGAGGGCGTGCTGAAGCTTTCTTT. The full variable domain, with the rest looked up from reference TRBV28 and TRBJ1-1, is DVKVTQSSRYLVKRTGEKVFLECVQDMDHENMFWYRQDPGLGLRLIYFSYDVKMKEKGDIPEGYSVSREKKERFSLILESASTNQTSMYLCASSPTPGGRAEAFFGQGTRLTVV.